Listed below are T cell receptor beta chains from one sample, sequenced in a study of cytomegalovirus exposure and HLA in healthy donors. Data came from immunoSEQ multiplex PCR; TCRdb stores just in-frame clones and leaves some out. Among 50,000 to 65,000 clones, approximately 89% were seen once, and the ten largest hold roughly 8.4%. Sequenced material: PBMCs. Every receptor here comes from a woman aged 18-29 years in good health and CMV-seropositive. CDR3s include the opening cysteine and the closing phenylalanine or tryptophan. D genes are given only for firm matches. Clone size is given for some rows only: seen once, a few or many times, or a class if the clone is expanded.

clone size: -
V gene: TRBV10-3
D gene: TRBD1
J gene: TRBJ2-1
CDR3 protein: CAISERGHNEQFF
CDR3 DNA: TGTGCCATCAGTGAGAGGGGGCACAATGAGCAGTTCTTC

clone size: -
V gene: TRBV28
D gene: -
J gene: TRBJ2-7
CDR3 protein: CASTDYYEQYF
CDR3 DNA: TGTGCCAGCACCGACTACTACGAGCAGTACTTC

clone size: -
V gene: TRBV2
D gene: -
J gene: TRBJ1-1
CDR3 protein: CASSEDRAVAMNTEAFF
CDR3 DNA: TGTGCCAGCAGTGAAGACAGGGCAGTAGCCATGAACACTGAAGCTTTCTTT

clone size: once
V gene: TRBV4-1
D gene: -
J gene: TRBJ1-2
CDR3 protein: CASSQDRDSFGYTF
CDR3 DNA: TGCGCCAGCAGCCAAGATCGCGACTCATTTGGCTACACCTTC

clone size: -
V gene: TRBV7-9
D gene: -
J gene: TRBJ2-7
CDR3 protein: CASPSIRPGPYEQYF
CDR3 DNA: TGTGCCAGCCCCTCCATAAGGCCAGGGCCTTACGAGCAGTACTTC

clone size: -
V gene: TRBV2
D gene: TRBD1
J gene: TRBJ2-7
CDR3 protein: CASTPGTGALEQYF
CDR3 DNA: TGTGCCAGTACCCCGGGGACAGGAGCTCTCGAGCAGTACTTC

clone size: -
V gene: TRBV9
D gene: -
J gene: TRBJ1-2
CDR3 protein: CASSVGVGFYGYTF
CDR3 DNA: TGTGCCAGCAGCGTAGGAGTGGGCTTCTATGGCTACACCTTC

clone size: -
V gene: TRBV28
D gene: -
J gene: TRBJ1-2
CDR3 protein: CASRDAYRGYTF
CDR3 DNA: TGTGCCAGCCGCGATGCGTACAGGGGCTACACCTTC

clone size: once
V gene: TRBV9
D gene: TRBD2
J gene: TRBJ2-1
CDR3 protein: CASSVELAGGNNEQFF
CDR3 DNA: TGTGCCAGCAGCGTAGAACTAGCGGGGGGGAACAATGAGCAGTTCTTC

clone size: -
V gene: TRBV6-5
D gene: TRBD1
J gene: TRBJ1-1
CDR3 protein: CASSYSGQPKPEAFF
CDR3 DNA: TGTGCCAGCAGTTACTCGGGACAGCCCAAACCTGAAGCTTTCTTT

clone size: -
V gene: TRBV19
D gene: TRBD1
J gene: TRBJ1-5
CDR3 protein: CASSIRDRGLGQPQHF
CDR3 DNA: TGTGCCAGTAGTATAAGAGACAGGGGGCTTGGTCAGCCCCAGCATTTT

clone size: -
V gene: TRBV7-2
D gene: TRBD2
J gene: TRBJ2-3
CDR3 protein: CASSLGGLADTDTQYF
CDR3 DNA: TGTGCCAGCAGCTTAGGGGGACTAGCCGATACAGATACGCAGTATTTT

clone size: few
V gene: TRBV19
D gene: TRBD2
J gene: TRBJ2-1
CDR3 protein: CASSIGGAGNEQFF
CDR3 DNA: TGTGCCAGTAGTATCGGGGGGGCAGGCAATGAGCAGTTCTTC